Below, one T cell receptor beta chain is given with its context. This clonotype was counted at least ten times. Its antigen specificity is not known. Base qualities are not provided; no much larger clone lies one nucleotide away. This record comes from a study of T-cell reconstitution after alpha-beta-depleted transplantation in children (dated by TCRdb to the mid-2010s). Study-level background: Using TCR repertoire profiling, the study quantitatively followed how T-cell immune reconstitution unfolded in children after TCRalphabeta/CD19-depleted allogeneic hematopoietic cell transplantation.

As encoded in the germline V gene (reference sequence), CDR1 is MNHNY while CDR2 is SVGAGI. Trimming accounts for 6 bases at V and 0 bases at J, while the number of junction bases matched to no gene is 18. The CDR3 measures 22 amino acids from cysteine to phenylalanine. Solely the CDR3 DNA is kept, with 66 bases framed from the first base. What the research found in general, with its limitations: The high TCRbeta diversity at day 60 in some patients was ascribed to recipient T cells and intrathymic progenitors that had survived conditioning. Over subsequent months, a decline in hyperexpanded clone frequencies was noted, and after one year, T-cell counts and TCRbeta diversity were mostly ascribed to newly produced T cells. The apparently early recovery of alphabetaT-cell counts about two months after transplant reportedly depended on only several hundred rapidly expanded clones that came from non-depleted graft cells.

The library was prepared using PCR. Instrument used: Illumina HiSeq 2500. Molecular barcoding was employed in the preparation of TCR libraries, with unique molecular identifiers being used to normalize TCRbeta repertoire quantification. The raw public reads went through TCRdb reprocessing: fastp at Q25, MiXCR clone calling, in-frame beta chains kept. CDR3 protein duplicates are merged, each entry listing the most common genes and DNA. This sample is represented by approximately 290,000 distinct CDR3 sequences; 11% of them were singletons. 23% of the sample comes from the top ten. This sample's treatment or condition label indicates: allogeneic hematopoietic cell transplantation with graft depleted of TCRalphabeta T cells and CD19 B cells. The children who served as transplant recipients had been given grafts of TCRalphabeta/CD19-depleted allogeneic hematopoietic cells.

The sequence derives from a male patient between 2 and 10 years old who had a stem cell transplant for chronic granulomatous disease, so the T cells may come from the graft donor. The chain couples TRBV6-6 to TRBJ2-1, and 15 junction bases match TRBD2. The starting material was peripheral blood, obtained 180 days after TCRalphabeta/CD19-depleted stem cell transplant. CDR3 sequence: CASRSTWSEGLAGGYSYNEQFF. The DNA reads as follows: TGTGCCAGCAGATCCACCTGGTCGGAGGGACTAGCGGGGGGTTACTCCTACAATGAGCAGTTCTTC.